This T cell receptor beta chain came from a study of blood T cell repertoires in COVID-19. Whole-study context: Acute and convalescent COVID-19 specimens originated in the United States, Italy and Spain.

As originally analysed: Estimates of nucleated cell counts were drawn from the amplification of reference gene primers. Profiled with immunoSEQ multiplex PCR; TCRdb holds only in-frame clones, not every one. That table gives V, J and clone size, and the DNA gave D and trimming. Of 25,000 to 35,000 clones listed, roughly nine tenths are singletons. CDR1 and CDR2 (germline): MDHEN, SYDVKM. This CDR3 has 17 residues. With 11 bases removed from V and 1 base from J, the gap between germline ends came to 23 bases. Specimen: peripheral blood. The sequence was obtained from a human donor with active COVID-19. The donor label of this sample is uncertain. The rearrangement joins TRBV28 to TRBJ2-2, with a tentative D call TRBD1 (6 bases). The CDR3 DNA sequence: TGTGCCGCTTCCTACCCAGGGACACCGGGGAACACCGGGGAGCTGTTTTTT. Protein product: CAASYPGTPGNTGELFF. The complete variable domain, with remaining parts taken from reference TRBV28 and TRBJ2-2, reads DVKVTQSSRYLVKRTGEKVFLECVQDMDHENMFWYRQDPGLGLRLIYFSYDVKMKEKGDIPEGYSVSREKKERFSLILESASTNQTSMYLCAASYPGTPGNTGELFFGEGSRLTVL.